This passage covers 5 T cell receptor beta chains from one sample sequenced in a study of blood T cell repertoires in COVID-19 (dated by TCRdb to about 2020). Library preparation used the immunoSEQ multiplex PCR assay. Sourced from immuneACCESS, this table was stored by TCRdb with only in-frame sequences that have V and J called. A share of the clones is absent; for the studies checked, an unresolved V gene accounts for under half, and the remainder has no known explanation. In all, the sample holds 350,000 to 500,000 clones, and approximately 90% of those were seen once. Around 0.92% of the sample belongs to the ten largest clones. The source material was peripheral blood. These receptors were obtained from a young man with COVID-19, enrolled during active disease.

The CDR3 coding sequence is TGTGCCAGCAGCTTACATCGGGGGTCAATAGCGGGAACCTACGAGCAGTACTTC. Protein sequence: CASSLHRGSIAGTYEQYF. The chain joins TRBV7-9 to TRBJ2-7, with 8 bases fitting TRBD2. Germline values: CDR1 SEHNR, CDR2 FQNEAQ (reference sequence). V lost 2 bases and J lost 2; bases outside the gene matches: 14. The CDR3 runs 18 residues.

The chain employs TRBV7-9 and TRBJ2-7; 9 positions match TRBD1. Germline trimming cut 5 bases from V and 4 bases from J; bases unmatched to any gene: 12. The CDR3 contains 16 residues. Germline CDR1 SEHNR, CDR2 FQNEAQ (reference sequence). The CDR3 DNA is TGTGCCAGCAGCCTCGGGACAGGGAAAAGTGTATACGAGCAGTACTTC. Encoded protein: CASSLGTGKSVYEQYF.

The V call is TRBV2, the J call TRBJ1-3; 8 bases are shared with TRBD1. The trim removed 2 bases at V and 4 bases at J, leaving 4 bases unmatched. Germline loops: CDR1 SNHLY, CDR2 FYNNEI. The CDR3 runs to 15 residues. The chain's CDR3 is CASSEQGASGNTIYF. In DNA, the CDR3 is TGTGCCAGCAGTGAACAGGGGGCGAGCGGAAACACCATATATTTT.

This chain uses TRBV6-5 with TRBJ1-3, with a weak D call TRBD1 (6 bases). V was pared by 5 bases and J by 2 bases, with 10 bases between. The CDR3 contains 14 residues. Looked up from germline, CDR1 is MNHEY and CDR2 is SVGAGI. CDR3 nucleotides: TGTGCCAGCAGTCGAAACAGGGCTGGAAACACCATATATTTT. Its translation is CASSRNRAGNTIYF.

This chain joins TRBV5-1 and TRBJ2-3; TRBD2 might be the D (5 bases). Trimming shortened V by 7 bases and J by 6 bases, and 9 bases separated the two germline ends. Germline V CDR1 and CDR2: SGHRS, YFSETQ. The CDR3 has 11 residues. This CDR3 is CASVAGDTQYF. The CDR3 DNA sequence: TGCGCCAGCGTGGCGGGCGATACGCAGTATTTT.